The 18 T cell receptor beta chains below were found in one sample sequenced in a study of control samples from healthy donors and cancer patients. Here immunoSEQ multiplex PCR was the method, and the copy in TCRdb shows in-frame clones only, minus some. Of about 78,000 clones in the sample, 85% to 90% were seen once. The sample consisted of blood. Receptors originate from a woman in her sixties in good health.

The chain carries TRBV2 and TRBJ2-7; a weak D match, TRBD2 (7 bases). V dropped 5 bases and J dropped 5 bases, with 13 bases sitting between them. This CDR3 has 13 amino acids. CDR1 and CDR2 from the germline V gene are SNHLY and FYNNEI. The DNA for the CDR3 is TGTGCCAGCAGTCTCCCGGGGGGCCACGAGCAGTACTTC. Translation: CASSLPGGHEQYF.

The chain employs TRBV9 and TRBJ2-3; TRBD2 matches 12 bases. The J segment lost 3 bases and the V segment lost 3 bases, leaving 2 bases of the junction unmatched. CDR3 length: 15 residues. Germline V lookup: CDR1 SGDLS, CDR2 YYNGEE. This CDR3 is CASSGLAGETDTQYF. The CDR3 bases are TGTGCCAGCAGCGGACTAGCGGGGGAAACAGATACGCAGTATTTT. The variable domain in full, completed from reference TRBV9 and TRBJ2-3, reads DSGVTQTPKHLITATGQRVTLRCSPRSGDLSVYWYQQSLDQGLQFLIQYYNGEERAKGNILERFSAQQFPDLHSELNLSSLELGDSALYFCASSGLAGETDTQYFGPGTRLTVL.

CDR3 sequence: CASSPQKGLALSTDTQYF. CDR3 DNA sequence: TGTGCCAGCAGCCCGCAAAAGGGCCTAGCGCTGAGCACAGATACGCAGTATTTT. This rearrangement joins TRBV3-1 (or the pseudogene TRBV3-2) to TRBJ2-3; tentative D call: TRBD2 (6 bases). V lost 4 bases and J 0 bases, leaving 20 bases between the germline ends. Germline CDR1 is LGHDT and CDR2 is YNNKEL (reference sequence). The CDR3 consists of 18 residues.

The V call is TRBV19, the J call TRBJ1-4; possibly TRBD1 for D (6 bases). CDR1 LNHDA and CDR2 SQIVND come from the germline V gene (reference sequence). The germline V and J ends were trimmed by 4 bases and 7 bases, with 16 bases remaining between them. The CDR3 is 15 amino acids. CDR3 amino acids: CASSRPTGLREKLFF. The CDR3, as DNA: TGTGCCAGTAGTAGGCCAACAGGGCTTCGTGAAAAACTGTTTTTT.

The rearrangement uses TRBV6-1 and TRBJ1-5, with D unresolved. V lost 6 bases, J lost 2 bases, and 5 bases lay in between. Germline CDR1 reads MNHNS; CDR2 reads SASEGT. This CDR3 spans 12 amino acids. CDR3 sequence reads: CASREGNQPQHF. CDR3 in DNA: TGTGCCAGCAGGGAGGGCAATCAGCCCCAGCATTTT.

The chain joins TRBV18 to TRBJ2-7; D may be TRBD2 (6 bases). V shed 3 bases and J shed 3 bases, with 15 bases lying between them. CDR3 length: 15 amino acids. Germline lookup yields CDR1 KGHSH and CDR2 LQKENI. The CDR3 DNA sequence: TGTGCCAGCTCACCCCCCCGGAGTAGCGGCTACGAGCAGTACTTC. This sequence encodes CASSPPRSSGYEQYF.

The chain couples TRBV7-3 to TRBJ2-5; 7 nucleotides line up with TRBD1. CDR1 is SGHTA and CDR2 is FQGTGA in the germline V gene. Trimming cost V 5 bases and J 2 bases; bases outside gene matches: 2. The CDR3 length is 13 residues. The CDR3 nucleotides read TGTGCCAGCAGCCGGGACAGACAAGAGACCCAGTACTTC. It encodes CASSRDRQETQYF.

By share, this clone ranks as medium-sized. The V and J genes are TRBV2 and TRBJ1-3, with D possibly matching TRBD1 (5 bases). Germline values: CDR1 SNHLY, CDR2 FYNNEI. This CDR3 is built from 15 residues. The germline V and J ends were trimmed by 3 bases and 1 base, with 10 bases remaining between them. This chain's CDR3 is CASSDRASSGNTIYF. CDR3 bases: TGTGCCAGCAGTGACAGGGCATCGTCTGGAAACACCATATATTTT. The full variable domain, completed using reference TRBV2 and TRBJ1-3, is EPEVTQTPSHQVTQMGQEVILRCVPISNHLYFYWYRQILGQKVEFLVSFYNNEISEKSEIFDDQFSVERPDGSNFTLKIRSTKLEDSAMYFCASSDRASSGNTIYFGEGSWLTVV.

The chain joins TRBV12-5 to TRBJ2-6; 9 nucleotides agree with TRBD1. This CDR3 spans 18 amino acids. J was trimmed by 0 bases and V by 0 bases; bases with no gene match: 3. CDR1 is LGHNT and CDR2 is FRNRAP in the germline V gene. CDR3 residues: CASGLVTGGLSGANVLTF. CDR3 DNA: TGTGCTAGTGGTTTGGTTACAGGGGGCCTCTCTGGGGCCAACGTCCTGACTTTC.

This clone was detected only a few times. This chain connects TRBV24-1 to TRBJ2-5; TRBD2 is a possible D gene (5 bases). The CDR3 spans 14 residues. V lost 3 bases and J 2 bases, leaving 9 bases between the germline ends. Germline V gene data show CDR1 as KGHDR and CDR2 as SFDVKD. CDR3 in DNA: TGTGCCACCAGTGATAACCGGGATCAAGAGACCCAGTACTTC. Its translation is CATSDNRDQETQYF.

J is TRBJ1-3 and V is TRBV11-3; TRBD1 matches at 7 bases. This CDR3 is 16 amino acids long. Germline-derived CDR1 and CDR2 are SGHNT and YENEEA. The V segment lost 5 bases and the J segment 2 bases; nucleotides outside the gene matches: 9. The CDR3 is CASSAGTDKTGNTIYF. CDR3 bases: TGTGCCAGCAGCGCTGGGACAGACAAAACTGGAAACACCATATATTTT.

The V call is TRBV5-5, the J call TRBJ2-7; D may be TRBD1 or TRBD2 (7 bases each). The CDR3 is 16 residues long. In germline, CDR1 is SGHKS, CDR2 YYEKEE (reference sequence). Between the trimmed V and J ends, which lost 0 bases and 2 bases, there was a span of 15 bases. CDR3 in DNA: TGTGCCAGCAGCTTGGCTTGGGCAGGGGGGGCCTACGAGCAGTACTTC. Residues: CASSLAWAGGAYEQYF. Filled out from reference TRBV5-5 and TRBJ2-7, the complete variable domain reads DAGVTQSPTHLIKTRGQQVTLRCSPISGHKSVSWYQQVLGQGPQFIFQYYEKEERGRGNFPDRFSARQFPNYSSELNVNALLLGDSALYLCASSLAWAGGAYEQYFGPGTRLTVT.

The chain links TRBV4-3 to TRBJ2-2; 7 positions match TRBD2. This CDR3 contains 16 residues. Germline values: CDR1 LGHNA, CDR2 YSLEER. Losses at the gene ends were 4 bases for V and 1 base for J; bases not matched to a gene: 6. DNA for the CDR3: TGCGCCAGCAGCCCCTATTGGGGGGGGAACACCGGGGAGCTGTTTTTT. Translating gives CASSPYWGGNTGELFF.

This clone was recorded once. V is TRBV7-8 and J is TRBJ2-3, with TRBD2 identical over 13 bases. The CDR3 is 16 residues long. Germline-derived CDR1 and CDR2 are SGHVS and FQNEAQ. V lost 5 bases, J lost 6 bases, and 8 bases stayed unmatched. CDR3 bases: TGTGCCAGCAGCAAAGGACTAGCGGGGGCTCAGGATACGCAGTATTTT. Protein sequence: CASSKGLAGAQDTQYF. The full variable domain, in which reference TRBV7-8 and TRBJ2-3 provide the parts outside the CDR3, is GAGVSQSPRYKVAKRGQDVALRCDPISGHVSLFWYQQALGQGPEFLTYFQNEAQLDKSGLPSDRFFAERPEGSVSTLKIQRTQQEDSAVYLCASSKGLAGAQDTQYFGPGTRLTVL.

The chain uses TRBV6-1 and TRBJ2-5, with D possibly being TRBD1 (6 bases). Looked up from germline, CDR1 is MNHNS and CDR2 is SASEGT. The V gene lost 3 bases and the J gene lost 4 bases, with 24 bases spanning the gap. CDR3 size: 18 residues. The CDR3 DNA sequence: TGTGCCAGCAGTGATGGTTTTGGGGGTAGCCGCAGGGGAGAGACCCAGTACTTC. This translates into CASSDGFGGSRRGETQYF.

The chain uses TRBV18 and TRBJ2-6; 12 bases fit TRBD2. CDR3 length: 22 residues. In germline, CDR1 is KGHSH, CDR2 LQKENI. V lost 1 base to trimming and J lost 0 bases; unmatched junction nucleotides: 13. The CDR3 DNA is TGTGCCAGCTCACCACGGTTGAGACTAGCGGGAGATTCAAGCTCTGGGGCCAACGTCCTGACTTTC. Its translation: CASSPRLRLAGDSSSGANVLTF.

This rearrangement joins TRBV25-1 to TRBJ2-5; D unresolved. V was trimmed by 0 bases and J by 5 bases, leaving 10 bases between them. Germline CDR1 is MGHDK and CDR2 is SYGVNS. CDR3 length equals 14 residues. The CDR3 coding sequence is TGTGCCAGCAGTGAATATATTCTTACGGAGACCCAGTACTTC. This codes for CASSEYILTETQYF.

The chain uses TRBV5-1 and TRBJ1-2; perhaps TRBD1 as D (6 bases). The CDR3 is 14 residues long. V shed 0 bases and J shed 4 bases, with 10 bases lying between them. Per germline, CDR1 SGHRS and CDR2 YFSETQ. The chain's CDR3 is CASSLGQGSYGYTF. CDR3 sequence (DNA): TGCGCCAGCAGCTTGGGGCAGGGGAGCTATGGCTACACCTTC.